Listed below are T cell receptor beta chains from one sample, sequenced in a study of blood T cell repertoires in COVID-19. The repertoire was sequenced with immunoSEQ multiplex PCR; TCRdb's copy has only in-frame clones and lacks some. The sample holds about 55,000 clones, approximately 90% seen once. The sequencing sample was made of peripheral blood. Receptor source: a man aged 70-80 years with acute or convalescent COVID-19. Both conserved end residues are part of each CDR3.

>TRBV5-1
CASSLDAGNTGELFF
>TRBV30
CAWTGTGYDSYNEQFF
>TRBV18
CASSPTGVENTIYF
>TRBV9
CASSPGAGKLFF
>TRBV4-1
CASSHVGQGSNQPQHF
>TRBV11-1
CASSLGQATYEQYF
>TRBV7-9
CASSDYGGQGYGYTF
>TRBV7-8
CASSYQATGYEQYF
>TRBV6-4
CASSDVAGSGNTIYF
>TRBV5-1
CASSLGVGTSGRVRITGELFF
>TRBV2
CASRVQALYGYTF
>TRBV6-6
CASRPPGRGSYGYTF
>TRBV5-1
CASTWGDGQPQHF
>TRBV11-2
CASSRRRESSYNEQFF
>TRBV5-1
CASSLGSGGAVDTQYF
>TRBV11-3
CASSLRGRNTGELFF
>TRBV28
CASSLLGAVPVGLFF
>TRBV7-6
CASSGASGRSSGELFF
>TRBV29-1
CSVASKGDYNEQFF
>TRBV15
CATSRDQGQDTQYF
>TRBV5-1
CASRREGVEQYF
>TRBV11-2
CASSLRVMVFF
>TRBV6-1
CASSEGGTGQPQHF
>TRBV5-1
CASKFDRGGGNGYTF
>TRBV7-9
CASSLGNRELFF
>TRBV19
CASTPGQGNRPQHF
>TRBV2
CASSLTGSSYEQYF
>TRBV18
CASSTSTDTQYF
>TRBV18
CASANLVMGSNYGYTF
>TRBV7-2
CASSLEGLEVYEQYF
>TRBV29-1
CSVEVGTTQGEKLFF
>TRBV4-1
CASSQENRGGYNEQFF
>TRBV5-1
CASSTDRVVAKNIQYF
>TRBV19
CASSGRGQLAKNIQYF
>TRBV12-3/TRBV12-4
CASISTSGRSQFF
>TRBV20-1
CSASSRDRNTGELFF
>TRBV7-9
CASSLVLDRENQPQHF
>TRBV28
CASHYPANTEAFF
>TRBV6-5
CASWALRGTEAFF
>TRBV7-2
CASSLQGFTEAFF
>TRBV7-9
CASSFTGGGEKLFF
>TRBV19
CASSIFHSNQPQHF
>TRBV18
CASSPKAPSINYNEQFF
>TRBV5-4
CASSLEEGVYGYTF